The T cell receptor beta chain under discussion was sequenced for a study of T cell responses to AZD1222 COVID-19 vaccine. Sequencing was performed with immunoSEQ multiplex PCR; in TCRdb, only in-frame clones are kept and a portion is missing. The data hold roughly 200,000 clones, with 91% observed a single time. Trimming took off 5 bases at V and 6 bases at J, with 11 bases between the two ends. CDR3 length: 14 amino acids. In germline, CDR1 is LGHNA, CDR2 YSLEER. Whole-study results and caveats: At 160-218 and 743-854, vaccine-associated CD4 TCRs were dominant, and they spanned spike. Baseline testing showed seropositivity in only six or seven AZD1222 recipients. Donors were mostly white British, more females; clonal diversity possibly underestimated.

A note on this clone: The antigen is undetermined.

The origin of this receptor is an adult who received the AZD1222 COVID-19 vaccine. The sample here was peripheral blood, taken 28 days after the second AZD1222 dose. The chain combines TRBV4-3 with TRBJ1-6; no firm D call. The CDR3 DNA follows: TGCGCCAGCAGCTGGACCGGGCCTAATTCACCCCTCCACTTT. Translated, it gives CASSWTGPNSPLHF.